The next 13 T cell receptor beta chains were all read from a single sample in a study of T cell changes during pregnancy in multiple sclerosis. Some clones are missing from TCRdb's copy, which holds only in-frame ones; the method was immunoSEQ multiplex PCR. The table has tens of thousands of clones, approximately 88% seen once. The sequenced sample was CD4+ T cells from peripheral blood mononuclear cells, obtained before pregnancy. The receptor set was obtained from a female donor with multiple sclerosis, enrolled in a pregnancy study.

This clone has only one observation. The chain uses TRBV28 and TRBJ1-3, with TRBD1 as a possible D gene (5 bases). The germline V and J ends were trimmed by 3 bases and 2 bases, with 11 bases remaining between them. Germline-derived CDR1 and CDR2 are MDHEN and SYDVKM. CDR3 length equals 15 residues. This chain's CDR3 is CASSLGQGTGNTIYF. The CDR3 bases are TGTGCCAGCAGTTTGGGTCAGGGAACTGGAAACACCATATATTTT.

This chain uses TRBV30 with TRBJ2-7, with D perhaps TRBD2 (6 bases). CDR1 is GTSNPN and CDR2 is SVGIG in the germline V gene (reference sequence). The CDR3 runs 14 residues. V lost 2 bases, J lost 4 bases, and 15 bases lay in between. The CDR3 spells CAWSNPRGLYEQYF. CDR3 nucleotides: TGTGCCTGGAGTAACCCTCGGGGACTTTACGAGCAGTACTTC.

The chain has TRBV19 and TRBJ2-1; 10 bases are shared with TRBD2. J was trimmed by 6 bases and V by 4 bases; bases with no gene match: 9. This CDR3 spans 16 amino acids. Germline CDR1 LNHDA, CDR2 SQIVND (reference sequence). Written as DNA, the CDR3 is TGTGCCAGTAGTACCCGGACTAGCGGAGGCTCCAATGAGCAGTTCTTC. As protein: CASSTRTSGGSNEQFF.

The chain is built from TRBV29-1 and TRBJ2-5; a weak D match, TRBD2 (6 bases). V lost 4 bases, J lost 2 bases, and 8 bases lay in between. This CDR3 contains 12 residues. Germline loops: CDR1 SQVTM, CDR2 ANQGSEA. The CDR3 coding sequence is TGCAGCGTTGGGAGGGAGCAAGAGACCCAGTACTTC. Its translation is CSVGREQETQYF.

The V gene is TRBV5-1, the J gene TRBJ2-7, with 10 nucleotides matching TRBD2. This CDR3 is built from 16 residues. The germline V gene has CDR1 SGHRS and CDR2 YFSETQ. With V trimmed by 0 bases and J by 2 bases, 5 bases remained unmatched. As DNA, the CDR3 is TGCGCCAGCAGCTTGGGTCCCGGACTAGCGGCCTACGAGCAGTACTTC. Amino acids: CASSLGPGLAAYEQYF.

This clone appeared a single time. The rearrangement uses TRBV7-3 and TRBJ2-2; D might be TRBD1 (7 bases). V was cut by 6 bases and J by 5 bases, with 16 bases left in between. Germline lookup yields CDR1 SGHTA and CDR2 FQGTGA. The CDR3 has 15 amino acids. The CDR3 sequence is CASSGRTGGTGELFF. The CDR3 coding sequence is TGTGCCAGCAGTGGGAGGACAGGAGGGACCGGGGAGCTGTTTTTT.

The chain has TRBV5-4 and TRBJ2-3, with 7 bases fitting TRBD1. V trimming: 0 bases; J trimming: 6 bases; junction bases outside the gene matches: 7. The CDR3 length is 15 residues. Per germline, CDR1 SGHNT and CDR2 YYREEE (reference sequence). The CDR3 sequence is CASSLDRGSSDTQYF. The CDR3 DNA reads as TGTGCCAGCAGCTTGGACAGGGGTTCATCGGATACGCAGTATTTT.

The gene calls are TRBV11-2 and TRBJ2-3, with D possibly TRBD2 on 7 matching bases. CDR1 and CDR2 (germline): SGHAT, FQNNGV. CDR3 length: 16 residues. The germline V and J ends were trimmed by 5 bases and 2 bases, with 17 bases remaining between them. Here the CDR3 reads CASSQGGGSLTDTQYF. CDR3 nucleotides: TGTGCCAGCAGCCAGGGCGGGGGCTCCCTCACAGATACGCAGTATTTT.

The V gene is TRBV7-6, the J gene TRBJ1-2; 7 positions match TRBD1. Germline V gives CDR1 SGHVS, CDR2 FNYEAQ. The CDR3 covers 14 residues. J was trimmed by 7 bases and V by 0 bases; bases with no gene match: 5. In DNA, the CDR3 is TGTGCCAGCAGCTTAGCAGGGGGCGCGATTGGCTACACCTTC. As protein: CASSLAGGAIGYTF.

This sequence joins TRBV5-1 and TRBJ2-3; 10 nucleotides agree with TRBD2. Trimming at V came to 0 bases and at J to 5 bases, leaving 3 bases not matched to a gene. The germline V gene has CDR1 SGHRS and CDR2 YFSETQ. The CDR3 sequence is 15 residues long. CDR3 sequence reads: CASSLGLAGVDTQYF. CDR3 bases: TGCGCCAGCAGCTTGGGTCTAGCGGGAGTAGATACGCAGTATTTT.

The CDR3 protein is CASTSKRTGVDTEAFF. The CDR3 DNA reads as TGTGCCAGCACCTCGAAAAGGACAGGGGTAGACACTGAAGCTTTCTTT. V is TRBV7-8 and J is TRBJ1-1, with 9 bases matching TRBD1. Looked up from germline, CDR1 is SGHVS and CDR2 is FQNEAQ. Losses at the gene ends were 7 bases for V and 3 bases for J; bases not matched to a gene: 12. The CDR3 is 16 residues long.

The chain uses TRBV6-1 and TRBJ2-7; 7 bases match TRBD1. The J segment lost 0 bases and the V segment lost 7 bases, leaving 6 bases of the junction unmatched. CDR3 length: 14 residues. The germline CDR1 and CDR2 sequences are MNHNS and SASEGT. Here the CDR3 DNA reads TGTGCCAGCACTAGACAGGGTTTCTCCTACGAGCAGTACTTC. As protein: CASTRQGFSYEQYF.

This chain joins TRBV5-6 and TRBJ2-7; D not certain. The length of the CDR3 is 14 residues. With 6 bases removed from V and 1 base from J, the gap between germline ends came to 14 bases. CDR1 and CDR2 from the germline V gene are SGHDT and YYEEEE. The CDR3 DNA sequence: TGTGCCAGCACCCTCTCCTTGACATCCTACGAGCAGTACTTC. It is translated as CASTLSLTSYEQYF.